A selection of T cell receptor beta chains follows, all from one sample in a study of shared clonotypes between healthy human individuals. Sequencing used immunoSEQ multiplex PCR; TCRdb keeps in-frame clones, though not all of them. The sample gives nearly 1,000,000 clones, more than 75% of which show up once; around 1.5% is in the top ten. The sequencing sample was made of memory CD4+ T cells sorted from blood. Receptor source: a man aged 18 to 30 in good health. Both conserved end residues are part of each CDR3. D genes are given only for firm matches. Size is omitted from some rows. Given values are once, few, many or a class for expanded clones.

>TRBV20-1|TRBJ1-1|-|few
TGCAGTGCTCCCAGTGGTGGAGGGACTTTCTTT
CSAPSGGGTFF
>TRBV19|TRBJ2-1|TRBD2|-
TGTGCCAGTAGTATAGTCCTAGCGGGAGTATACAATGAGCAGTTCTTC
CASSIVLAGVYNEQFF
>TRBV9|TRBJ2-3|-|few
TGTGCCAGCAGAGAGGTCGGATCGGGAGATACGCAGTATTTT
CASREVGSGDTQYF
>TRBV19|TRBJ2-3|TRBD1|-
TGTGCCAGTAGTATCCAGGGGGTAGAGGGCACAGATACGCAGTATTTT
CASSIQGVEGTDTQYF
>TRBV9|TRBJ1-1|-|once
TGTGCCAGCAGCCCTGATCCAAAGGGTTGGCAAGCTTTCTTT
CASSPDPKGWQAFF
>TRBV4-1|TRBJ1-1|-|few
TGCGCCAGCAGCCAAGATTATGAGGTTTTTCGGGCTTTCTTT
CASSQDYEVFRAFF
>TRBV5-1|TRBJ2-1|-|-
TGCGCCAGCAGCTTGTCGAGCGCCAGCTCCTACAATGAGCAGTTCTTC
CASSLSSASSYNEQFF
>TRBV5-4|TRBJ1-2|-|-
TGTGCCAGCAGCTTGGAAGCGAATGGCTACACCTTC
CASSLEANGYTF
>TRBV5-1|TRBJ1-2|-|-
TGCGCCAGCAGACGCGACGGATTAAACTATGGCTACACCTTC
CASRRDGLNYGYTF
>TRBV6-1|TRBJ1-1|TRBD1|-
TGTGCCAGCAGTGACCGCCGGGACAGTGAGTACACTGAAGCTTTCTTT
CASSDRRDSEYTEAFF
>TRBV30|TRBJ1-4|-|-
TGTGCCTGGAACCCGGTGGGGGCAACTAATGAAAAACTGTTTTTT
CAWNPVGATNEKLFF
>TRBV19|TRBJ1-1|-|-
TGTGCCAGTAGTATTCCGGGGGGGCTCTGGACTGAAGCTTTCTTT
CASSIPGGLWTEAFF
>TRBV27|TRBJ2-7|-|-
TGTGCCAGCAGTTTAAATCCCGGGGGACCCTACGAGCAGTACTTC
CASSLNPGGPYEQYF
>TRBV30|TRBJ2-7|-|-
TGTGCCTGGAGTGACCCCACTAGAACCCAAACAGGCGAGCAGTACTTC
CAWSDPTRTQTGEQYF
>TRBV28|TRBJ2-6|-|once
TGTGCCAGCAGCCCACCTGGGGCCAACGTCCTGACTTTC
CASSPPGANVLTF
>TRBV7-8|TRBJ2-1|-|many
TGTGCCAGCAGCCTGAACAGGGATCTAGGTGTCTATGAGCAGTTCTTC
CASSLNRDLGVYEQFF
>TRBV2|TRBJ2-1|TRBD2|many
TGTGCCAGCACCAAAAGCGGGAGAATATACGAGCAGTTCTTC
CASTKSGRIYEQFF
>TRBV7-2|TRBJ1-3|-|-
TGTGCCAGCAGCCTACCGGGTACAGCTGGAAACACCATATATTTT
CASSLPGTAGNTIYF
>TRBV5-1|TRBJ1-2|-|-
TGCGCCAGCAGCTTTGAGGGGAACTATGGCTACACCTTC
CASSFEGNYGYTF
>TRBV6-1|TRBJ2-1|-|once
TGTGCCACCTCCTCTTTCCGAGCCTACAATGAGCAGTTCTTC
CATSSFRAYNEQFF
>TRBV19|TRBJ2-1|-|few
TGTGCCAGTAGGGGACAATCATACAATGAGCAGTTCTTC
CASRGQSYNEQFF
>TRBV4-1|TRBJ2-3|TRBD1|-
TGCGCCAGCAGCCCGGGACAGGGGACGGTTTCGGATACGCAGTATTTT
CASSPGQGTVSDTQYF
>TRBV30|TRBJ1-1|-|many
TGTGCCTGGAGGGAAGGGAGAACTGAAGCTTTCTTT
CAWREGRTEAFF
>TRBV4-1|TRBJ2-3|TRBD2|once
TGCGCCAGCAGCCAATTCGGTGGACTAGCGGGAGATACGCAGTATTTT
CASSQFGGLAGDTQYF
>TRBV30|TRBJ1-1|TRBD1|few
TGTGCCTGGTTGGACAGGGGGCGCGAAGCTTTCTTT
CAWLDRGREAFF
>TRBV30|TRBJ1-4|-|few
TGTGCCTGGAGCGGACGAGGCGGTGAAAAACTGTTTTTT
CAWSGRGGEKLFF
>TRBV18|TRBJ1-3|-|-
TGTGCCAGCTCACCTCCGGACGCGGCCTCTGGAAACACCATATATTTT
CASSPPDAASGNTIYF
>TRBV30|TRBJ2-7|-|-
TGTGCCTGGATGACTTTCTACGAGCAGTACTTC
CAWMTFYEQYF
>TRBV28|TRBJ2-1|TRBD2|once
TGTGCCAGCACTATAGGGGGGGGACTAGGAAGCAATGAGCAGTTCTTC
CASTIGGGLGSNEQFF